This TCR beta chain was captured by sequencing in a study of T cells in Graves' hyperthyroidism and ophthalmopathy. On the study more broadly: Blood from the periphery was taken at initial diagnosis, before any treatment. Overall study results and limits: The model predicted ophthalmopathy a median around six months before onset.

As concerns this clonotype: Its target is not known.

CDR3 length equals 15 residues. Germline V CDR1 and CDR2: SGHRS, YFSETQ. The germline V and J ends were trimmed by 3 bases and 8 bases, with 15 bases remaining between them. RNA transcripts yielded amplified TCR beta CDR3 regions. HTBI primers were used for first-round RT-PCR of the TCR CDR3. One entry per CDR3 protein results from TCRdb running MiXCR on the multiplex PCR reads. The sample shows hundreds of thousands of distinct CDR3 sequences, over 35% of them seen only once. It was considered stable Graves' hyperthyroidism when ophthalmopathy did not progress within 18 months. Diagnosis relied on clinical symptoms, serum thyroxine and TRAb, thyroid ultrasound and orbital computed tomography.

The chain employs TRBV5-1 and TRBJ2-6, with D uncertain. Sequencing was done on a sample of blood. This sequence was found in a man aged 18-30 years with Graves' hyperthyroidism. CDR3 loop: CASSSGPALTNVLTF. For the CDR3, the DNA is TGCGCCAGCAGCTCCGGACCCGCATTGACCAACGTCCTGACTTTC.